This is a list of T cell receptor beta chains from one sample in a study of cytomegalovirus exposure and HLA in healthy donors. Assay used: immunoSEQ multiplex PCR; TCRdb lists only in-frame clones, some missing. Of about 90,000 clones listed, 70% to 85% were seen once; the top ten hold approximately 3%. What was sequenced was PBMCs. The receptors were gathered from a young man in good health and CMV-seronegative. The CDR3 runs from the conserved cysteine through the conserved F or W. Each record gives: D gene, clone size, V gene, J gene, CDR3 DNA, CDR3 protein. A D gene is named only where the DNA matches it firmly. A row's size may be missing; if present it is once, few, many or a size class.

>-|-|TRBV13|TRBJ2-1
TGTGCCAGCCTCAGCAGGGGCGAGTGGAATGAGCAGTTCTTC
CASLSRGEWNEQFF
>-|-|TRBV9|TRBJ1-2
TGTGCCAGCAACGGTCCAGGGTCGAACTATGGCTACACCTTC
CASNGPGSNYGYTF
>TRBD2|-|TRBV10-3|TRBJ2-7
TGTGCCCTCCGGACTAGCGGGGGATCCTACGAGCAGTACTTC
CALRTSGGSYEQYF
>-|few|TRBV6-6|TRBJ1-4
TGTGCCAGCAGTACAGTAGGAGGACGAAATGAAAAACTGTTTTTT
CASSTVGGRNEKLFF
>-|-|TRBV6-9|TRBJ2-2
TGTGCCAGCAGTCACGGTAGAGTTAACACCGGGGAGCTGTTTTTT
CASSHGRVNTGELFF
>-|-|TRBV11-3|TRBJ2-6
TGTGCCAGCAGCCCCGGGGGATCCTTCTCTGGGGCCAACGTCCTGACTTTC
CASSPGGSFSGANVLTF
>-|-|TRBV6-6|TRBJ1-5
TGTGCCAGCAGTTACGTACAGGGTAGTCAGCCCCAGCATTTT
CASSYVQGSQPQHF
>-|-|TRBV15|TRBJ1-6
TGTGCCACCAGCAGCAGGAGGGTTTCACCCCTCCACTTT
CATSSRRVSPLHF
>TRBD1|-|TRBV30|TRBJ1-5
TGTGCCTGGAGCGTTCAGGGGGTTCACAATCAGCCCCAGCATTTT
CAWSVQGVHNQPQHF
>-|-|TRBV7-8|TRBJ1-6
TGTGCCAGCAGCAAGGACGGAGGGGTAGAACCCCTCCACTTT
CASSKDGGVEPLHF
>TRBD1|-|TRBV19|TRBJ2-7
TGTGCCAGTCGGACAGGGGGCAACGAGCAGTACTTC
CASRTGGNEQYF
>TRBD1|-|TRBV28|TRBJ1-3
TGTGCCAGCAGCCTTGACAGGGCTTTCTCTGGAAACACCATATATTTT
CASSLDRAFSGNTIYF
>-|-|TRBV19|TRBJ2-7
TGTGCCAGTAGTAAGGCACAGATCTACGAGCAGTACTTC
CASSKAQIYEQYF
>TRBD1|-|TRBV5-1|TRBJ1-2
TGCGCCAGCAGCTTGGCGTCAGGGGGGTTGAATGGCTACACCTTC
CASSLASGGLNGYTF
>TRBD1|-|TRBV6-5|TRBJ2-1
TGTGCCAGCAGTCGAACAGGGGGATCCTACAATGAGCAGTTCTTC
CASSRTGGSYNEQFF
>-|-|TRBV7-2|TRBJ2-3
TGTGCCAGCAGCTCGCACCCGCAGAGCACAGATACGCAGTATTTT
CASSSHPQSTDTQYF
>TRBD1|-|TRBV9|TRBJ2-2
TGTGCCAGCAGTCGACAGGGGAGAAACACCGGGGAGCTGTTTTTT
CASSRQGRNTGELFF
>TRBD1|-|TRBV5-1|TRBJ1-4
TGCGCCAGCAGCTCTGGACAGGGGGCGACTAATGAAAAACTGTTTTTT
CASSSGQGATNEKLFF
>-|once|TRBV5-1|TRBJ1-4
TGCGCCAGCAGCTTGGGCAGGGCAACTAATGAAAAACTGTTTTTT
CASSLGRATNEKLFF
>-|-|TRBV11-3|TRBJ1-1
TGTGCCAGCAGCACCCGGACAGCAACTGAAGCTTTCTTT
CASSTRTATEAFF
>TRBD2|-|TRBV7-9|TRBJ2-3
TGTGCCAGCAGCCAAAGGTTGCAGCGGGGGGAAATCACAGATACGCAGTATTTT
CASSQRLQRGEITDTQYF